Listed here are 25 T cell receptor beta chains from one sample, sequenced in a study of T cells in Graves' hyperthyroidism and ophthalmopathy. Amplified TCR beta CDR3 regions derived from RNA transcripts. Carried out on the TCR CDR3, a first-round RT-PCR used the HTBI primer set. One entry per CDR3 protein results from TCRdb running MiXCR on the multiplex PCR reads. The table records under 550,000 distinct CDR3 sequences, less than 20% of them present only once. The sequencing sample was made of blood. The origin of the receptors is a man aged 40-55 years with Graves' ophthalmopathy.

The chain uses TRBV6-5 and TRBJ1-1, with 8 bases fitting TRBD1. The CDR3 is made up of 16 amino acids. V shed 0 bases and J 1 base; nucleotides not matched to a gene: 4. Germline V gives CDR1 MNHEY, CDR2 SVGAGI. The CDR3 protein is CASSYSTGQGNTEAFF. DNA of the CDR3: TGTGCCAGCAGTTACTCGACAGGACAGGGGAACACTGAAGCTTTCTTT.

In its sample, this clonotype was seen a few times. The chain uses TRBV28 and TRBJ1-5; 9 bases are a match to TRBD1. V lost 8 bases to trimming and J lost 2 bases; unmatched junction nucleotides: 7. This CDR3 region has 15 residues. Per germline, CDR1 MDHEN and CDR2 SYDVKM. CDR3 nucleotide sequence: TGTGCCAGCGGGTACCGGGACAGGGGCAATCAGCCCCAGCATTTT. Its protein product is CASGYRDRGNQPQHF.

This clonotype was counted between two and nine times. The chain combines TRBV28 with TRBJ1-5, with D possibly matching TRBD1 (5 bases). Germline V gene data show CDR1 as MDHEN and CDR2 as SYDVKM. V was clipped by 6 bases and J by 6 bases, with 18 bases between them. The CDR3 loop spans 15 amino acids. Here the CDR3 DNA reads TGTGCCAGCAGCTTTATGAGGGGATTCCTTCAGCCCCAGCATTTT. It translates to CASSFMRGFLQPQHF. Using reference TRBV28 and TRBJ1-5 for the parts outside the CDR3, the full variable domain is DVKVTQSSRYLVKRTGEKVFLECVQDMDHENMFWYRQDPGLGLRLIYFSYDVKMKEKGDIPEGYSVSREKKERFSLILESASTNQTSMYLCASSFMRGFLQPQHFGDGTRLSIL.

This clonotype has at least ten counts. The J gene is TRBJ2-1, the V gene TRBV30; 9 nucleotides match TRBD1. Germline loops: CDR1 GTSNPN, CDR2 SVGIG (reference sequence). After removal of 1 base from V and 6 bases from J, the junction contained 1 base not matched to a gene. The CDR3 covers 13 residues. CDR3 amino acids: CAWSGQGGNEQFF. In DNA, the CDR3 is TGTGCCTGGAGTGGACAGGGGGGCAATGAGCAGTTCTTC. The whole variable domain, filled in from reference TRBV30 and TRBJ2-1, reads SQTIHQWPATLVQPVGSPLSLECTVEGTSNPNLYWYRQAAGRGLQLLFYSVGIGQISSEVPQNLSASRPQDRQFILSSKKLLLSDSGFYLCAWSGQGGNEQFFGPGTRLTVL.

V and J are TRBV14 and TRBJ2-7, with 7 positions matching TRBD1. J gave up 3 bases and V 1 base, and 3 bases lay outside the gene matches. There are 14 residues in the CDR3. The germline V gene encodes CDR1 SGHDN and CDR2 FVKESK. CDR3 nucleotides: TGTGCCAGCAGCCAAGGAGGGGGCGGCTACGAGCAGTACTTC. Encoded protein: CASSQGGGGYEQYF.

This clonotype appeared a few times. This chain links TRBV6-1 with TRBJ2-7, with TRBD2 matching 9 bases. The J segment lost 6 bases and the V segment lost 6 bases, leaving 15 bases of the junction unmatched. Per germline, CDR1 MNHNS and CDR2 SASEGT. CDR3 size: 16 residues. The CDR3 reads CASSPLALREGLEQYF. CDR3 nucleotides: TGTGCCAGCAGCCCCTTGGCTTTGCGGGAGGGCCTCGAGCAGTACTTC.

The chain has TRBV5-1 and TRBJ2-5; maybe TRBD1 (5 bases). The ends were cut back, 4 bases at V and 0 bases at J, with 13 bases in the middle. Germline CDR1 and CDR2: SGHRS and YFSETQ. There are 15 residues in the CDR3. CDR3 region: CASSPTQGDQETQYF. CDR3 DNA: TGCGCCAGCAGCCCGACGCAGGGCGACCAAGAGACCCAGTACTTC. The variable domain in full, with the rest retrieved from reference TRBV5-1 and TRBJ2-5, is KAGVTQTPRYLIKTRGQQVTLSCSPISGHRSVSWYQQTPGQGLQFLFEYFSETQRNKGNFPGRFSGRQFSNSRSEMNVSTLELGDSALYLCASSPTQGDQETQYFGPGTRLLVL.

In this sample, this clonotype turned up a few times. The chain is built from TRBV15 and TRBJ2-3; 9 nucleotides agree with TRBD2. With V trimmed by 1 base and J by 2 bases, 16 bases remained unmatched. There are 20 residues in the CDR3. Germline CDR1 is LNHNV and CDR2 is YYDKDF (reference sequence). CDR3 bases: TGTGCCACCAGCAGAGGAGGCGGGAGGGCCGGAGGCAGTTCCACAGATACGCAGTATTTT. Its translation is CATSRGGGRAGGSSTDTQYF.

CDR3 protein: CATSRGAGTYNEQFF. The CDR3, as DNA: TGTGCCACCAGCAGAGGGGCCGGCACCTACAATGAGCAGTTCTTC. The chain couples TRBV15 to TRBJ2-1; D uncertain. From germline, CDR1 is LNHNV and CDR2 YYDKDF (reference sequence). Trimming left V 1 base short and J 2 bases short, with 9 bases between. CDR3 size: 15 residues.

This clonotype was counted a few times. This chain joins TRBV4-1 and TRBJ1-6; 8 bases align to TRBD1. The CDR3 sequence is 14 residues long. The V and J ends lost 5 bases and 7 bases, in that order; junction bases with no gene match: 4. Germline CDR1 is MGHRA and CDR2 is YSYEKL. The CDR3 is CASSNRQGNSPLHF. The CDR3 DNA follows: TGCGCCAGCAGCAACCGACAGGGGAATTCACCCCTCCACTTT.

The chain recombines TRBV20-1 with TRBJ2-7; 13 nucleotides match TRBD2. CDR3 length equals 15 residues. Germline-derived CDR1 and CDR2 are DFQATT and SNEGSKA (reference sequence). V lost 5 bases and J lost 4; bases outside the gene matches: 8. The CDR3 nucleotides are TGCAGTGCTGGGGACCGGACTAGCGGGAGTTACGAGCAGTACTTC. This encodes CSAGDRTSGSYEQYF.

In this sample, this clonotype turned up a few times. The gene calls are TRBV5-1 and TRBJ2-2; TRBD1 might be the D (5 bases). Germline V lookup: CDR1 SGHRS, CDR2 YFSETQ. The CDR3 has 14 amino acids. V was cut by 0 bases and J by 4 bases, with 7 bases left in between. The CDR3 loop reads CASSLEQATGELFF. CDR3 bases: TGCGCCAGCAGCTTGGAACAGGCCACCGGGGAGCTGTTTTTT.

This clonotype came up many times. The CDR3 region is CASSDTGASTLHF. CDR3 coding DNA: TGTGCCAGCAGTGACACAGGGGCCTCAACCCTCCACTTT. The chain has TRBV6-1 and TRBJ1-6, with TRBD1 identical over 7 bases. This CDR3 has 13 amino acids. The J segment lost 14 bases and the V segment lost 3 bases, leaving 7 bases of the junction unmatched. The germline V gene encodes CDR1 MNHNS and CDR2 SASEGT.

This clonotype was found a few times. The chain couples TRBV3-1 to TRBJ2-1; D is unclear. Germline lookup yields CDR1 LGHDT and CDR2 YNNKEL (reference sequence). The CDR3 totals 15 residues. V lost 1 base and J 0 bases, leaving 7 bases between the germline ends. CDR3 sequence: CASSQGKSSYNEQFF. CDR3 in DNA: TGTGCCAGCAGCCAAGGCAAGAGCTCCTACAATGAGCAGTTCTTC.

This sequence joins TRBV5-1 and TRBJ2-7; 8 nucleotides align to TRBD1. The CDR3 is 13 amino acids. Trimming cost V 4 bases and J 6 bases; bases outside gene matches: 6. CDR1 is SGHRS, CDR2 YFSETQ, per germline. CDR3 sequence: CASSPGQGFEQYF. CDR3 bases: TGCGCCAGCAGCCCAGGACAGGGTTTCGAGCAGTACTTC.

The chain recombines TRBV2 with TRBJ1-3; D unresolved. CDR1 and CDR2 (germline): SNHLY, FYNNEI. The CDR3 is 17 amino acids. Trimming shortened V by 7 bases and J by 2 bases, and 21 bases separated the two germline ends. The CDR3 spells CASKARESMGPGNTIYF. In DNA, the CDR3 is TGTGCCAGCAAGGCCCGTGAGAGCATGGGCCCTGGAAACACCATATATTTT.

A few counts support this clonotype. The chain has TRBV7-9 and TRBJ2-7, with D possibly being TRBD1 (6 bases). This CDR3 contains 14 residues. The V gene's germline CDR1 is SEHNR and CDR2 FQNEAQ (reference sequence). V lost 5 bases and J 3 bases, leaving 14 bases between the germline ends. The CDR3 coding sequence is TGTGCCAGCAGCCCGAACAGGGCGGACTACGAGCAGTACTTC. This codes for CASSPNRADYEQYF.

The chain has TRBV20-1 and TRBJ1-1, with TRBD1 as a possible D gene (6 bases). CDR3 length: 16 residues. Germline V lookup: CDR1 DFQATT, CDR2 SNEGSKA (reference sequence). Trimming cost V 0 bases and J 0 bases, with 14 bases left between them. The CDR3 bases are TGCAGTGCTAGAGATCGGGGGGCTACTATGAACACTGAAGCTTTCTTT. Protein sequence: CSARDRGATMNTEAFF.

With regard to this clonotype: This may be a read error: a much more frequent sequence differs by one nucleotide. This rearrangement joins TRBV20-1 to TRBJ2-5; TRBD1 matches 7 bases. Trimming cost V 4 bases and J 4 bases; bases outside gene matches: 9. Germline V gene data show CDR1 as DFQATT and CDR2 as SNEGSKA (reference sequence). The CDR3 totals 14 residues. The CDR3: CSAITRDSRETQYF. Here the CDR3 DNA reads TGCAGTGCTATTACCCGGGACAGCCGAGAGACCCAGTACTTC.

This clonotype was observed a handful of times. This chain uses TRBV7-8 with TRBJ2-7, with 7 positions matching TRBD1. Germline V gene sequence: CDR1 SGHVS, CDR2 FQNEAQ. J lost 7 bases, V lost 8 bases, and 8 bases had no gene match. The CDR3 extends over 12 amino acids. CDR3 amino acids: CASRGQAREQYF. The CDR3 bases are TGTGCCAGCCGAGGACAGGCCCGGGAGCAGTACTTC.

This clonotype was picked up many times. The chain's CDR3 is CASSEGRGRQPQHF. The CDR3 nucleotides are TGTGCCAGCAGTGAAGGCAGGGGGCGGCAGCCCCAGCATTTT. The rearrangement links TRBV2 to TRBJ1-5, with 8 bases lining up with TRBD1. This CDR3 is built from 14 residues. V gave up 1 base and J gave up 7 bases; unmatched junction bases: 3. Germline V gene lookup returns CDR1 SNHLY and CDR2 FYNNEI.

This clonotype was observed at least ten times. This chain joins TRBV7-2 and TRBJ2-7; 7 bases are a match to TRBD2. With 2 bases clipped from V and 2 bases from J, the junction kept 6 bases outside the gene matches. The germline CDR1 and CDR2 sequences are SGHTA and FQGNSA. This CDR3 spans 15 amino acids. The CDR3 loop reads CASSLTSVGTYEQYF. The CDR3 region has the DNA TGTGCCAGCAGCTTAACTAGCGTTGGGACCTACGAGCAGTACTTC.

V gene TRBV6-1 combines with J gene TRBJ2-1, with 7 bases fitting TRBD2. The CDR3 consists of 14 residues. Trimming at V came to 6 bases and at J to 5 bases, leaving 7 bases not matched to a gene. Germline assignment: CDR1 MNHNS and CDR2 SASEGT. The CDR3: CASSTVAGDNEQFF. CDR3 DNA sequence: TGTGCCAGCAGCACGGTGGCGGGAGACAATGAGCAGTTCTTC.

This clonotype was seen only a few times. J is TRBJ2-1 and V is TRBV10-1; tentative D call: TRBD1 (6 bases). The V gene lost 2 bases and the J gene lost 7 bases, with 9 bases spanning the gap. In germline, CDR1 is WNHNN, CDR2 SYGVQD (reference sequence). The CDR3 loop spans 13 amino acids. The CDR3 bases are TGCGCCAGCAGTGAGCCGGACAGTAATGAGCAGTTCTTC. It codes for CASSEPDSNEQFF.

There are many counts of this clonotype. The V gene is TRBV20-1, the J gene TRBJ1-5; TRBD1 agrees at 7 bases. V trimming: 5 bases; J trimming: 6 bases; junction bases outside the gene matches: 7. The CDR3 covers 13 residues. Germline V gene sequence: CDR1 DFQATT, CDR2 SNEGSKA (reference sequence). The CDR3 sequence: CSAGGQRSQPQHF. The CDR3 nucleotides read TGCAGTGCTGGGGGACAGAGAAGTCAGCCCCAGCATTTT.